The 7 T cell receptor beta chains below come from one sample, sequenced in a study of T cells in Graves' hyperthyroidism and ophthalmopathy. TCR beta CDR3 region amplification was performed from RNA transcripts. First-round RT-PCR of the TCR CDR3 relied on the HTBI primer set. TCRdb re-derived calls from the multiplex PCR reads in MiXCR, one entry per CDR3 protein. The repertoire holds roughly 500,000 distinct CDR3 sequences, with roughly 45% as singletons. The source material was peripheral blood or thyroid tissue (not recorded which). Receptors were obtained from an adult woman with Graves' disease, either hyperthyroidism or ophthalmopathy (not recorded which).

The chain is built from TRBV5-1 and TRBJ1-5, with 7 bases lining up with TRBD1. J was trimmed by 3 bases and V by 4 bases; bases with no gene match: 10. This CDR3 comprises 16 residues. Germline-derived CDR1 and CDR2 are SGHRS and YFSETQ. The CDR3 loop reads CASSQVRGQNNQPQHF. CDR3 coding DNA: TGCGCCAGCAGCCAAGTCCGGGGACAGAACAATCAGCCCCAGCATTTT.

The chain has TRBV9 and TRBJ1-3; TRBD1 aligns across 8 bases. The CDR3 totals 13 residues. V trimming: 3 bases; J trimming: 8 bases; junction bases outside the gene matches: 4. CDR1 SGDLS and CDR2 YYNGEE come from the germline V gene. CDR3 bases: TGTGCCAGCAGCGACACAGGGGGAGACACCATATATTTT. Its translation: CASSDTGGDTIYF.

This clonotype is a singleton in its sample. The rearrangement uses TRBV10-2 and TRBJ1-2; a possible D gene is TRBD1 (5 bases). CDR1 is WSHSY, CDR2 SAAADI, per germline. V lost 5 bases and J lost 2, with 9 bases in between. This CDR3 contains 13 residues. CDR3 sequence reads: CASSQSGNYGYTF. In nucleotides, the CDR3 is TGCGCCAGCAGTCAATCAGGGAACTATGGCTACACCTTC.

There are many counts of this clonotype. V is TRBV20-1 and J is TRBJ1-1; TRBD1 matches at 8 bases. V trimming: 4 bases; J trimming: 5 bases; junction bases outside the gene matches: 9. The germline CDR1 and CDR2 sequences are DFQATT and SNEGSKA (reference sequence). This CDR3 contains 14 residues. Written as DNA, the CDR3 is TGCAGTGCTAACCCTGGGACAGGCGCTACTGAAGCTTTCTTT. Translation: CSANPGTGATEAFF.

The CDR3, as DNA: TGTGCCAGCAGCCAAGGATCGGGAGGGAACGAGCAGTACTTC. Translated, it gives CASSQGSGGNEQYF. The J gene is TRBJ2-7, the V gene TRBV14, with 8 bases lining up with TRBD2. The CDR3 is made up of 14 amino acids. Unmatched junction bases numbered 4, after V lost 1 base and J lost 5 bases. The germline CDR1 and CDR2 sequences are SGHDN and FVKESK.

The CDR3 region is CAISAQPHGAGTEAFF. Written as DNA, the CDR3 is TGTGCCATCAGTGCCCAACCACATGGGGCTGGCACTGAAGCTTTCTTT. The gene calls are TRBV10-3 and TRBJ1-1; weak D call: TRBD1 (5 bases). From germline, CDR1 is ENHRY and CDR2 SYGVKD. V lost 4 bases and J 4 bases, leaving 19 bases between the germline ends. The CDR3 is made up of 16 amino acids.

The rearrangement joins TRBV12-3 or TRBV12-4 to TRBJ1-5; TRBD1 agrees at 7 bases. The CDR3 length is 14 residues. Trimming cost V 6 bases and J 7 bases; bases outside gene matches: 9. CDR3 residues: CASSRQGRWQPQHF. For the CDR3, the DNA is TGTGCCAGCAGCCGACAGGGTAGGTGGCAGCCCCAGCATTTT.